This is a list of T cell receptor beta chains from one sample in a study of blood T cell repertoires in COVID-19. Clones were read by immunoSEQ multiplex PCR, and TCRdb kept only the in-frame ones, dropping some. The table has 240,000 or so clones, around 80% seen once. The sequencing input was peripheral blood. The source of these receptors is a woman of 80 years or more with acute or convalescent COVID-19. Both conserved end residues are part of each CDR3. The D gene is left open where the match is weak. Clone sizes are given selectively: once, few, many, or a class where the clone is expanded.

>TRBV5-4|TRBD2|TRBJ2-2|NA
TGTGCCAGCAGCCCCGGGACTAGCTCCCCCGGGGAGCTGTTTTTT
CASSPGTSSPGELFF
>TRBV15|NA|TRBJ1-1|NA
TGTGCCACCAGCAGAGAGAAGGACAGTAGCACTGAAGCTTTCTTT
CATSREKDSSTEAFF
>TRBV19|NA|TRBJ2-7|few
TGTGCCAGTAGTAATGGGGCATCCGAGCAGTACTTC
CASSNGASEQYF
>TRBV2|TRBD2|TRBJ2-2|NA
TGTGCCAGCAGTGAAGCCTCGACTAGCTACAGGGAGCTGTTTTTT
CASSEASTSYRELFF
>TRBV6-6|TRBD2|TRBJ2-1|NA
TGTGCCAGCGGGACTAGCGGCTACAATGAGCAGTTCTTC
CASGTSGYNEQFF
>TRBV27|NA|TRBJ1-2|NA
TGTGCCAGCAGTCGAACAGGAAGAATTGAATATGGCTACACCTTC
CASSRTGRIEYGYTF
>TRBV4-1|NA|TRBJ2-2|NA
TGCGCCAGCGGACGACTAGACACCGGGGAGCTGTTTTTT
CASGRLDTGELFF
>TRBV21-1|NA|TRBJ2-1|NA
TGTGCCAGCAGCACAACTAGCGGGGGTTACAATGAGCAGTTCTTC
CASSTTSGGYNEQFF
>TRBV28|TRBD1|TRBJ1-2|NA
TGTGCCAGCAGGGGACAGCCGGATGACTATGGCTACACCTTC
CASRGQPDDYGYTF
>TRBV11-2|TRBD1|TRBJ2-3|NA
TGTGCCAGCAGCTCACAACCGGGACAGGGCGACTATTTT
CASSSQPGQGDYF
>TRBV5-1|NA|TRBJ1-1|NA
TGCGCCAGCAGCTTGTGGACAGCGAACACTGAAGCTTTCTTT
CASSLWTANTEAFF
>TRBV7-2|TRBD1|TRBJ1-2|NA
TGTGCCAGCAGCCTATCGGACAGGACGGGAGGCTACACCTTC
CASSLSDRTGGYTF
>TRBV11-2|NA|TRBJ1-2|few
TGTGCCAGCAGCTTAGCCGGGGGGACCTATGGCTACACCTTC
CASSLAGGTYGYTF
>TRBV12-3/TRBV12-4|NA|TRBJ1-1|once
TGTGCCAGCAGTCTTTCCACTGAAGCTTTCTTT
CASSLSTEAFF
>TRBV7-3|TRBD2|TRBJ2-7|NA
TGTGCCAGCAGCTTTGGGACTAGCGTACGCTTC
CASSFGTSVRF
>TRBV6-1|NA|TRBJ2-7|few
TGTGCCAGCAGTGAAGCCCCAGGGGTTGCGCAGTACTTC
CASSEAPGVAQYF
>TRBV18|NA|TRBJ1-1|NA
TGTGCCAGCTCACCAGAGCGAGTTGCGAACACTGAAGCTTTCTTT
CASSPERVANTEAFF
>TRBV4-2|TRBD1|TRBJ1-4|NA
TGTGCCAGCAGCCAGGCCGGACAGGGCATCCGTGAAAAACTGTTTTTT
CASSQAGQGIREKLFF
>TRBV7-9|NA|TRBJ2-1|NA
TGTGCCAGCAGCTTTCGTCCCTACAATGAGCAGTTCTTC
CASSFRPYNEQFF
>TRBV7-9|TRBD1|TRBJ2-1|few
TGTGCCAGCAGCCCACCTGGGACAGGGAGTTCGAATGAGCAGTTCTTC
CASSPPGTGSSNEQFF
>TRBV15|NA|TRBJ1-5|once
TGTGCCACCAGCAGAGGTACAGGGAACAATCAGCCCCAGCATTTT
CATSRGTGNNQPQHF
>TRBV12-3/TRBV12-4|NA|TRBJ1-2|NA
TGTGCCAGCAGTGTCTCCAGGGAAGGGGGCTACACCTTC
CASSVSREGGYTF
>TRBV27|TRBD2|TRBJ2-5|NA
TGTGCCAGCAGTTACGGGGGGGCGAGTGAGACCCAGTACTTC
CASSYGGASETQYF
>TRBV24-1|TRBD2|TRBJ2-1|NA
TGTGCCACCAGTGTTAGCGGGAGCTACAATGAGCAGTTCTTC
CATSVSGSYNEQFF
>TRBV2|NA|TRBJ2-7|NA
TGTGCCAGCAGTGACGGGTCAAGGAACTCCTACGAGCAGTACTTC
CASSDGSRNSYEQYF
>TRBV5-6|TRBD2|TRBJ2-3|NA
TGTGCCAGCAGCCTAGACGTTCTAGCGGGGGGCCGAGATACGCAGTATTTT
CASSLDVLAGGRDTQYF
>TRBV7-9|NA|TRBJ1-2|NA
TGTGCCAGCAGCTTATTCGGTTCCCTCTATGGCTACACCTTC
CASSLFGSLYGYTF
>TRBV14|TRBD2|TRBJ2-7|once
TGTGCCAGCAGCCAATTTAGCGGGAGGGGTTACGAGCAGTACTTC
CASSQFSGRGYEQYF
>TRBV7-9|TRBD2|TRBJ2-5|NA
TGTGCCAGCAGCTTTGTTAGCGGGGGGGAGACCCAGTACTTC
CASSFVSGGETQYF
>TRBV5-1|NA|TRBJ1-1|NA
TGCGCCAGCAGCTTAGCGGCGGGGTATGGGGCTGGCACTGAAGCTTTCTTT
CASSLAAGYGAGTEAFF
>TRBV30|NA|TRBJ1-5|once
TGTGCCTGGAGTGTCACAGGGAGTCAGCCCCAGCATTTT
CAWSVTGSQPQHF
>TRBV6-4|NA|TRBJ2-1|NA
TGTGCCAGCAGTGACATAGCAGGGGTTGAGCAGTTCTTC
CASSDIAGVEQFF
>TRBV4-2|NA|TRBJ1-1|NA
TGTGCCAGCAGCAGTCTCGGGGGTCCTAGGAACACTGAAGCTTTCTTT
CASSSLGGPRNTEAFF
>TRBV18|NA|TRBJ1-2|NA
TGTGCCAGCTCACCAGACAGTAACTATGGCTACACCTTC
CASSPDSNYGYTF
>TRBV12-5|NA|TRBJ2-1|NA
TGTGCTAGTGGTTTGGTATTTTCGGGGAACTACAATGAGCAGTTCTTC
CASGLVFSGNYNEQFF
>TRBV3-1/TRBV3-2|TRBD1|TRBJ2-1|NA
TGTGCCAGCAGCAACAGGGGGTCCTACAATGAGCAGTTCTTC
CASSNRGSYNEQFF
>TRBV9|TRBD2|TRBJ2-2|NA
TGTGCCAGCAGCGTAGGGTTGACTAGCGGGAGGACCAGGACCGGGGAGCTGTTTTTT
CASSVGLTSGRTRTGELFF
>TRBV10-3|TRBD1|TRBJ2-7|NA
TGTGCCACTTCTCCGGGACAGGGGGCCAACGAGCAGTACTTC
CATSPGQGANEQYF
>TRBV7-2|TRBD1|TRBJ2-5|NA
TGTGCCAGCAGCGGTAGACAGGGGGCGGTTGAGACCCAGTACTTC
CASSGRQGAVETQYF
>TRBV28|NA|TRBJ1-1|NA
TGTGCCAGCAGTTTTCAGAACACTGAAGCTTTCTTT
CASSFQNTEAFF
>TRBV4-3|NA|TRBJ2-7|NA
TGCGCCAGCAGCCAAGATCAGGACAGAAAGGGGCAGTACTTC
CASSQDQDRKGQYF
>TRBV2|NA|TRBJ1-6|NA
TGTGCCAGCAGTGACCAATCACAGAGCTCCTATAATTCACCCCTCCACTTT
CASSDQSQSSYNSPLHF
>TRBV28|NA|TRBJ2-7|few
TGTGCCAGCACCCAGGTCCATCGGTACGAGCAGTACTTC
CASTQVHRYEQYF
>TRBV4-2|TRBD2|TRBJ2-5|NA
TGTGCCAGCAGCCAAGAGCGAGGACTAGCGGGACAAGAGACCCAGTACTTC
CASSQERGLAGQETQYF
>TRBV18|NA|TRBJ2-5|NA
TGTGCCAGCTCACCAGACAGCCTGTCGGGGACCCAGTACTTC
CASSPDSLSGTQYF
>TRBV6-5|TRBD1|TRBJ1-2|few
TGTGCCAGCAGTCGAAGGACAGGGGATGGCTACACCTTC
CASSRRTGDGYTF
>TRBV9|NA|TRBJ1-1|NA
TGTGCCAGCAGCGTATCTGGAGGGACTGAAGCTTTCTTT
CASSVSGGTEAFF